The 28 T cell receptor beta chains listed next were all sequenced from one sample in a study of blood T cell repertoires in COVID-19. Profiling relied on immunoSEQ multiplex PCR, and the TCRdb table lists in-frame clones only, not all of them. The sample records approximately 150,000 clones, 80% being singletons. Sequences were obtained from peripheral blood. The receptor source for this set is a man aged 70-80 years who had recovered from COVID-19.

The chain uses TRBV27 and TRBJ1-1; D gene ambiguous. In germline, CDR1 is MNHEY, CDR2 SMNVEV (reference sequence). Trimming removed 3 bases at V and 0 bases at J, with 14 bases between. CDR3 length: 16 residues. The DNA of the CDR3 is TGTGCCAGCAGTTTTAACCGGGTCCACATGAACACTGAAGCTTTCTTT. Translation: CASSFNRVHMNTEAFF.

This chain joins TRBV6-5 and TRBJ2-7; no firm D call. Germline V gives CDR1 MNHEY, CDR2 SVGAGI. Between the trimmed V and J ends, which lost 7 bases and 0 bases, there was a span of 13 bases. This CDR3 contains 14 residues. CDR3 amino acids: CASTLTDISYEQYF. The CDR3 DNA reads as TGTGCCAGCACCCTTACAGATATCTCCTACGAGCAGTACTTC.

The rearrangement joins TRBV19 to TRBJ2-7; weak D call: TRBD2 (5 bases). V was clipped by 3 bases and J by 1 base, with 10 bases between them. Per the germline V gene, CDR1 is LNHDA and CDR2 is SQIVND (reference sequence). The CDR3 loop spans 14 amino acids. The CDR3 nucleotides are TGTGCCAGTAGTATCAGAGCGGAGTCCTACGAGCAGTACTTC. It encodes CASSIRAESYEQYF.

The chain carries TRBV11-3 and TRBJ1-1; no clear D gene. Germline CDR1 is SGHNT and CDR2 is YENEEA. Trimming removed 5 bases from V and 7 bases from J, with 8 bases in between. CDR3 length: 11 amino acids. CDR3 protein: CASSPGFEAFF. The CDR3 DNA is TGTGCCAGCAGCCCGGGATTTGAAGCTTTCTTT.

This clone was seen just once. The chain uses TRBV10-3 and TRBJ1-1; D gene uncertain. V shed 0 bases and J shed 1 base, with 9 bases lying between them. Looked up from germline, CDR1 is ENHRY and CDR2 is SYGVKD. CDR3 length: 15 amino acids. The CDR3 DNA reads TGTGCCATCAGTGAGTCGGAGGGTCAGAACACTGAAGCTTTCTTT. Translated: CAISESEGQNTEAFF.

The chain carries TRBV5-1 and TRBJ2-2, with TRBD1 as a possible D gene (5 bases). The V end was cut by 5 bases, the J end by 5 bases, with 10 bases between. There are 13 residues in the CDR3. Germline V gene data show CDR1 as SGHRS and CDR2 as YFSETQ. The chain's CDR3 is CASRLDTTGELFF. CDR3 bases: TGCGCCAGCAGACTGGACACAACCGGGGAGCTGTTTTTT.

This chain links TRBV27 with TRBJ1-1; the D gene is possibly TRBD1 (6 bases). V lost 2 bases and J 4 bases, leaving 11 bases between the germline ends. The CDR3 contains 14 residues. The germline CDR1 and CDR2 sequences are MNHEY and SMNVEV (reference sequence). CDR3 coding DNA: TGTGCCAGCAGTTTACAGGGGTCGGCCACTGAAGCTTTCTTT. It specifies CASSLQGSATEAFF.

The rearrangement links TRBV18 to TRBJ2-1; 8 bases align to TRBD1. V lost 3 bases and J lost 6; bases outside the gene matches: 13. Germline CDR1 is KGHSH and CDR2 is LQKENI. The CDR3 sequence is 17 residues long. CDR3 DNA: TGTGCCAGCTCACCCGGGACAGGCGTTTTAGGCCTCAATGAGCAGTTCTTC. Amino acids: CASSPGTGVLGLNEQFF.

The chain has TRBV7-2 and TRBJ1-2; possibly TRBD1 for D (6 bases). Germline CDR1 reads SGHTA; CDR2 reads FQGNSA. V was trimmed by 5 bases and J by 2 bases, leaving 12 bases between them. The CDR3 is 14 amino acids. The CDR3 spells CASSPHTGNYGYTF. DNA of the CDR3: TGTGCCAGCAGCCCGCACACAGGGAACTATGGCTACACCTTC.

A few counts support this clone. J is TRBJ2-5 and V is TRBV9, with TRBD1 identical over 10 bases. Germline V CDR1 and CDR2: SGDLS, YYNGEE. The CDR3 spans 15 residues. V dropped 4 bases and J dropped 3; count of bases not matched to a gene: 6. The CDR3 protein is CASSPRTGGEETQYF. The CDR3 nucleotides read TGTGCCAGCAGCCCCCGGACAGGGGGAGAAGAGACCCAGTACTTC.

The CDR3 reads CASSFRGDSNTGELFF. In DNA form, the CDR3 reads TGCGCCAGCAGCTTCAGGGGGGACTCAAACACCGGGGAGCTGTTTTTT. The chain uses TRBV5-1 and TRBJ2-2; D may be TRBD1 (7 bases). CDR1 is SGHRS and CDR2 is YFSETQ in the germline V gene. V lost 2 bases, J lost 2 bases, and 13 bases lay in between. CDR3 size: 16 residues.

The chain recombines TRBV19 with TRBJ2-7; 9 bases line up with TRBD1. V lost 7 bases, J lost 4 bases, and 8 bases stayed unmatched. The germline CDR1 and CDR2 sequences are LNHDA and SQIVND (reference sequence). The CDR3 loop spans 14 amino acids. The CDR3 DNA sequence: TGTGCCAGTAACAGAGGACAGGGGAGATACGAGCAGTACTTC. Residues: CASNRGQGRYEQYF.

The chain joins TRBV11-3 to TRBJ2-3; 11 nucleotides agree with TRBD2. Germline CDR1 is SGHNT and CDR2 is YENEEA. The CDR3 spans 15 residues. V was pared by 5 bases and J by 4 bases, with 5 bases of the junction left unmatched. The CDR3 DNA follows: TGTGCCAGCAGCCGCGGACTAGCGGGTGCAGATACGCAGTATTTT. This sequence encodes CASSRGLAGADTQYF. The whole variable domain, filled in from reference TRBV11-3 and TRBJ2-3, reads EAGVVQSPRYKIIEKKQPVAFWCNPISGHNTLYWYLQNLGQGPELLIRYENEEAVDDSQLPKDRFSAERLKGVDSTLKIQPAELGDSAVYLCASSRGLAGADTQYFGPGTRLTVL.

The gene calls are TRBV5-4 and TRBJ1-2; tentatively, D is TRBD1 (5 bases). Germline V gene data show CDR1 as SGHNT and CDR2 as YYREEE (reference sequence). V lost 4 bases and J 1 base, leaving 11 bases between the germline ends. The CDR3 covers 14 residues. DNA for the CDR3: TGTGCCAGCAGCGGACAAAGGGATAACTATGGCTACACCTTC. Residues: CASSGQRDNYGYTF.

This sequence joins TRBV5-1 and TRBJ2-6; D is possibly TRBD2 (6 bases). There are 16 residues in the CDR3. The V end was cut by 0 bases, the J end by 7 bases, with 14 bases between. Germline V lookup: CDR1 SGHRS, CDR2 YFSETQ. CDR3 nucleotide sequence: TGCGCCAGCAGCTTGGGCGCAACTAGCTCCGCCAACGTCCTGACTTTC. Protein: CASSLGATSSANVLTF.

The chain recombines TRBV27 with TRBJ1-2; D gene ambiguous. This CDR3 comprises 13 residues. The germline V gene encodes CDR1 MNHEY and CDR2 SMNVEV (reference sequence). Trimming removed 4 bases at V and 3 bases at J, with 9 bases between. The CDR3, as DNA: TGTGCCAGCAGTTGGCAGGCTGACTATGGCTACACCTTC. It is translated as CASSWQADYGYTF.

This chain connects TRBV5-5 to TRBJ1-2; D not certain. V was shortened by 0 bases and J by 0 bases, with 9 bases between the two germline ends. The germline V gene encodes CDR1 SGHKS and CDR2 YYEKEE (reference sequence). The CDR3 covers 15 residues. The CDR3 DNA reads TGTGCCAGCAGCTTGGATACAGTCGCTAACTATGGCTACACCTTC. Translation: CASSLDTVANYGYTF.

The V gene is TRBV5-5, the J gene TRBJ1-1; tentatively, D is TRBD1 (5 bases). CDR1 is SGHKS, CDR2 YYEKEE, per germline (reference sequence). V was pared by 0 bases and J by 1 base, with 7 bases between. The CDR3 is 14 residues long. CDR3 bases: TGTGCCAGCAGCTTGGACAGGAAGAACACTGAAGCTTTCTTT. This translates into CASSLDRKNTEAFF.

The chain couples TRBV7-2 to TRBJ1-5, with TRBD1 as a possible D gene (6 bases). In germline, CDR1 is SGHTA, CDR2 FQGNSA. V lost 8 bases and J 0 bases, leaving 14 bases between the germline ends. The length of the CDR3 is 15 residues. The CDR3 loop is CASATGHYSNQPQHF. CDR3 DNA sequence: TGTGCCAGCGCCACGGGACATTATAGCAATCAGCCCCAGCATTTT.

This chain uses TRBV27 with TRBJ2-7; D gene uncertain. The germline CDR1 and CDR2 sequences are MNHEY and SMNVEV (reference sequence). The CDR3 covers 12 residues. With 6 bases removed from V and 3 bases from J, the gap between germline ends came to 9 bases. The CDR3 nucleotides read TGTGCCAGCAGCATCAGTGTCTACGAGCAGTACTTC. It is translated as CASSISVYEQYF.

DNA for the CDR3: TGTGCCAGCAGCCCACGGGGGGGCTACTCTGGAAACACCATATATTTT. Translation gives CASSPRGGYSGNTIYF. The chain carries TRBV11-2 and TRBJ1-3; D might be TRBD1 (6 bases). The V and J ends lost 5 bases and 0 bases respectively, with 14 bases between them. The CDR3 runs 16 residues. CDR1 is SGHAT and CDR2 is FQNNGV in the germline V gene.

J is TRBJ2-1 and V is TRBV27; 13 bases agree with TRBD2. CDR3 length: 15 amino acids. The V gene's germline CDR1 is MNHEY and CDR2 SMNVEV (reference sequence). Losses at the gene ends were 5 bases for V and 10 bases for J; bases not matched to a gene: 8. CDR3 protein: CASSPGTSGATEQFF. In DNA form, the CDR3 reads TGTGCCAGCAGTCCCGGGACTAGCGGGGCCACGGAGCAGTTCTTC.

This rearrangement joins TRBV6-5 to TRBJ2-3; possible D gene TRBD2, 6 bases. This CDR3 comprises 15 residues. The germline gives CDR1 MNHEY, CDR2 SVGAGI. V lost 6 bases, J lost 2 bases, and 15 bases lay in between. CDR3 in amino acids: CASSPTRAHTDTQYF. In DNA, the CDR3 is TGTGCCAGCAGCCCGACTAGGGCTCACACAGATACGCAGTATTTT.

CDR3 DNA: TGTGCCAGCAGCCCCTTATACCGACTAGCGGGAGCTCCTTACGAGCAGTACTTC. This encodes CASSPLYRLAGAPYEQYF. J is TRBJ2-7 and V is TRBV3-1 (or the pseudogene TRBV3-2); 12 bases are shared with TRBD2. Germline V gives CDR1 LGHDT, CDR2 YNNKEL (reference sequence). Germline trimming cut 4 bases from V and 4 bases from J; bases unmatched to any gene: 14. The CDR3 sequence is 18 residues long.

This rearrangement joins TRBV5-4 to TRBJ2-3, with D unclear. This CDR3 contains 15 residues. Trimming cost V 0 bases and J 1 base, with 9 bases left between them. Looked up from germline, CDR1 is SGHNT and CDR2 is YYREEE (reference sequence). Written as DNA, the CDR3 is TGTGCCAGCAGCTTGGGGCAACCTGGCACAGATACGCAGTATTTT. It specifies CASSLGQPGTDTQYF. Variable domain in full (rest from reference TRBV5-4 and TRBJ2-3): ETGVTQSPTHLIKTRGQQVTLRCSSQSGHNTVSWYQQALGQGPQFIFQYYREEENGRGNFPPRFSGLQFPNYSSELNVNALELDDSALYLCASSLGQPGTDTQYFGPGTRLTVL.

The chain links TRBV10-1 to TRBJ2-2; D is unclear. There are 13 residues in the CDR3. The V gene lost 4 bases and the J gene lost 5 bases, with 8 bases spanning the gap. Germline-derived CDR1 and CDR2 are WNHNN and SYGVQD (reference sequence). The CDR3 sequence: CASSASFTGELFF. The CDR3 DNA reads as TGCGCCAGCAGTGCTTCGTTTACCGGGGAGCTGTTTTTT.

The CDR3 sequence: CASSYQTGGDEQFF. In nucleotides, the CDR3 is TGCGCCAGCAGCTATCAGACAGGGGGCGATGAGCAGTTCTTC. This chain uses TRBV5-1 with TRBJ2-1, with 10 nucleotides matching TRBD1. V dropped 3 bases and J dropped 8; count of bases not matched to a gene: 5. The CDR3 has 14 amino acids. The germline gives CDR1 SGHRS, CDR2 YFSETQ.

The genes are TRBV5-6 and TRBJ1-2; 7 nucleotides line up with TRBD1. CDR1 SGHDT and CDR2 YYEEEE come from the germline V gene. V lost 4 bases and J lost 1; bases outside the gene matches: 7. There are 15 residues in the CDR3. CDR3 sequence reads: CASSPSGQLNYGYTF. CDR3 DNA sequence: TGTGCCAGCAGCCCGTCGGGACAGCTTAACTATGGCTACACCTTC.